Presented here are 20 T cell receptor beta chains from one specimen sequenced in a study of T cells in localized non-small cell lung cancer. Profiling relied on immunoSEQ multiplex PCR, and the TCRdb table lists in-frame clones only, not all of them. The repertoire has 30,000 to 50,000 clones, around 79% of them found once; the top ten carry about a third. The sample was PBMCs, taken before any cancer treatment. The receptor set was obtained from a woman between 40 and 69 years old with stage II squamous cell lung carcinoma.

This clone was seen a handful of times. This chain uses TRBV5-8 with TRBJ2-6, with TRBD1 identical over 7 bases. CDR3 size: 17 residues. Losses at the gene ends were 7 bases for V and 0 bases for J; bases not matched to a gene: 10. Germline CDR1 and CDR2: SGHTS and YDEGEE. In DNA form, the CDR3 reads TGTGCCAGCGGGTCCGGGACAGCGAGCTCTGGGGCCAACGTCCTGACTTTC. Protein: CASGSGTASSGANVLTF.

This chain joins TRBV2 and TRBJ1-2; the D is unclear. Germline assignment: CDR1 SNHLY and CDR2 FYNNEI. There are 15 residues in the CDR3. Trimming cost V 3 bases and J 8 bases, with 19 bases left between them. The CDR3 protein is CASSDWQAEHGGYTF. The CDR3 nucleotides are TGTGCCAGCAGTGATTGGCAGGCCGAACACGGAGGCTACACCTTC. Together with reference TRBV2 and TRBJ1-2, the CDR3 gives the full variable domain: EPEVTQTPSHQVTQMGQEVILRCVPISNHLYFYWYRQILGQKVEFLVSFYNNEISEKSEIFDDQFSVERPDGSNFTLKIRSTKLEDSAMYFCASSDWQAEHGGYTFGSGTRLTVV.

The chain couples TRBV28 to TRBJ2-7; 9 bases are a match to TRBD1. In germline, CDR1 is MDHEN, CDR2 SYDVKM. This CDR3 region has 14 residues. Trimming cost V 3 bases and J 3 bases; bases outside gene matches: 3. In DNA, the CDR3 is TGTGCCAGCAGTTTCGGGACAGGGTACTACGAGCAGTACTTC. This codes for CASSFGTGYYEQYF.

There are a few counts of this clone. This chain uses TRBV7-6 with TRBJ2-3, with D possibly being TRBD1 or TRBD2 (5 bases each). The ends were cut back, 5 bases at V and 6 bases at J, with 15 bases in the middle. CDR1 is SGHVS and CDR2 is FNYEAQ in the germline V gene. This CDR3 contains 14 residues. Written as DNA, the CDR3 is TGTGCCAGCAGCGATTCGGGGCACGCGGATACGCAGTATTTT. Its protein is CASSDSGHADTQYF.

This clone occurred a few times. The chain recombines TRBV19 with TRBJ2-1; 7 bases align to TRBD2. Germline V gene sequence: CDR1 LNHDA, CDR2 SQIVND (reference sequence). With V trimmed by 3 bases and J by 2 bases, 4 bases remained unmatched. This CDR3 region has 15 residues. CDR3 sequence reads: CASSIAGVAYNEQFF. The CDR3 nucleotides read TGTGCCAGTAGTATTGCGGGAGTCGCCTACAATGAGCAGTTCTTC.

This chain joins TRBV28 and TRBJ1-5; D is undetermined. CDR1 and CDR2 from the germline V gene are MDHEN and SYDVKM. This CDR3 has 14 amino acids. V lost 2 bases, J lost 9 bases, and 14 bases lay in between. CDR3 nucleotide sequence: TGTGCCAGCAGTTTAGCGCCCTCAGGACGGCCCCAGCATTTT. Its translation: CASSLAPSGRPQHF.

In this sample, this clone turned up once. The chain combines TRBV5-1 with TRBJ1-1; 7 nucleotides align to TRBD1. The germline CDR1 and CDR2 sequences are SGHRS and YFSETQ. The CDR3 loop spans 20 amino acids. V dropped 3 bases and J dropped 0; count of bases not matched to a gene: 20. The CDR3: CASSSLGVSGVGTVNTEAFF. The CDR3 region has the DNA TGCGCCAGCAGCTCCCTCGGGGTCTCGGGCGTCGGGACAGTGAACACTGAAGCTTTCTTT. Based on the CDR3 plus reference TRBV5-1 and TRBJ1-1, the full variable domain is KAGVTQTPRYLIKTRGQQVTLSCSPISGHRSVSWYQQTPGQGLQFLFEYFSETQRNKGNFPGRFSGRQFSNSRSEMNVSTLELGDSALYLCASSSLGVSGVGTVNTEAFFGQGTRLTVV.

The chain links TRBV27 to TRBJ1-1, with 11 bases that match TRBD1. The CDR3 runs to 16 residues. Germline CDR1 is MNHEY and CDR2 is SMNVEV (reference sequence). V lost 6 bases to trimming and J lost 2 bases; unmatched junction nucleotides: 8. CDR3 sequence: CASSPGQGAVNTEAFF. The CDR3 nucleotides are TGTGCCAGCAGCCCCGGACAGGGGGCAGTTAACACTGAAGCTTTCTTT.

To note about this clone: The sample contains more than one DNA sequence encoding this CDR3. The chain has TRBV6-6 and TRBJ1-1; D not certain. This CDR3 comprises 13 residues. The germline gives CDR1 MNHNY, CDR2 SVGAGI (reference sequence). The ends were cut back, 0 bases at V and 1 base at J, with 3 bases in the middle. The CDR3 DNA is TGTGCCAGCAGTTACTCCCAGAACACTGAAGCTTTCTTT. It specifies CASSYSQNTEAFF.

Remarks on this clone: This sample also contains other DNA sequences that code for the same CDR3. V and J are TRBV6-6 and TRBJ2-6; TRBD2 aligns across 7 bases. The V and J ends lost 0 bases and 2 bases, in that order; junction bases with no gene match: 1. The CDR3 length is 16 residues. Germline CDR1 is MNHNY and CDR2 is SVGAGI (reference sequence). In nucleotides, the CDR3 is TGTGCCAGCAGTTACTCGGGAGGGACTGGGGCCAACGTCCTGACTTTC. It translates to CASSYSGGTGANVLTF.

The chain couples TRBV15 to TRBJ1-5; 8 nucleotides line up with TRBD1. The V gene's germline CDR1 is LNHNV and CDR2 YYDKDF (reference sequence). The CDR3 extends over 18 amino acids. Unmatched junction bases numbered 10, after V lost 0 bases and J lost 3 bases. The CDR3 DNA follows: TGTGCCACCAGCAGAGAACCGCCCCGGACAGGGTTCAATCAGCCCCAGCATTTT. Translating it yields CATSREPPRTGFNQPQHF.

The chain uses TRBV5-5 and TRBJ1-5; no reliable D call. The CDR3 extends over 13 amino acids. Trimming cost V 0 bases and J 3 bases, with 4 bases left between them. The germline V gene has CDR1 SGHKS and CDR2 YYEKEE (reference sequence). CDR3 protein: CASSLGLNQPQHF. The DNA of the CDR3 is TGTGCCAGCAGCTTGGGGCTCAATCAGCCCCAGCATTTT.

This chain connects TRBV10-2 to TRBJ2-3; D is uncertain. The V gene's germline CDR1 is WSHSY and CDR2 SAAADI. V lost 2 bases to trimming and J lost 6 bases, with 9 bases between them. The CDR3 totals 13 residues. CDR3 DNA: TGCGCCAGCAGTGAGAGGGCTCGGGATACGCAGTATTTT. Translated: CASSERARDTQYF.

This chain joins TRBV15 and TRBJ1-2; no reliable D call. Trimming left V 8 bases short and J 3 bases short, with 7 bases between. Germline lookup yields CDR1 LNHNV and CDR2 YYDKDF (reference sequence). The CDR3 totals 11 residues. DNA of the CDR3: TGTGCCACCCGAGGGTACTATGGCTACACCTTC. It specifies CATRGYYGYTF.

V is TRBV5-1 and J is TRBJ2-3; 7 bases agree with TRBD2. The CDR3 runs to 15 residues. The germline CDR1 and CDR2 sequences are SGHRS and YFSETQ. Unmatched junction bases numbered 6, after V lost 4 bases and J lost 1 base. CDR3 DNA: TGCGCCAGCAGCCCAGGACTAGGGGGCACAGATACGCAGTATTTT. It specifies CASSPGLGGTDTQYF. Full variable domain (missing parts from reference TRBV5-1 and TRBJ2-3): KAGVTQTPRYLIKTRGQQVTLSCSPISGHRSVSWYQQTPGQGLQFLFEYFSETQRNKGNFPGRFSGRQFSNSRSEMNVSTLELGDSALYLCASSPGLGGTDTQYFGPGTRLTVL.

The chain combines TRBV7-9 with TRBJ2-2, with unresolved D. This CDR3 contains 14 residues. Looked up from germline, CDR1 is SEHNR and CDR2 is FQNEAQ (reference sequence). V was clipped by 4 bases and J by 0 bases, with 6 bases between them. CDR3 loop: CASSSQANTGELFF. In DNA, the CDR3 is TGTGCCAGCAGCTCGCAGGCGAACACCGGGGAGCTGTTTTTT.

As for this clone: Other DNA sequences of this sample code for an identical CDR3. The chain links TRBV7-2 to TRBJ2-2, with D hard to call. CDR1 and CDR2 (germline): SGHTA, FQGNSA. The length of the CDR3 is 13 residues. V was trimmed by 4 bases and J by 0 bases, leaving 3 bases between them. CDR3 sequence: CASSSPNTGELFF. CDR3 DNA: TGTGCCAGCAGCTCGCCGAACACCGGGGAGCTGTTTTTT.

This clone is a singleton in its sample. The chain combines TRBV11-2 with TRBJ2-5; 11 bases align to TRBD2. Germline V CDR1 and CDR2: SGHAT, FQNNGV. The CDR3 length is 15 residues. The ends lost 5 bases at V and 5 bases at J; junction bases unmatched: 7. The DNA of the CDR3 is TGTGCCAGCAGCGTTAGCGGGAGGGCCGAGGAGACCCAGTACTTC. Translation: CASSVSGRAEETQYF.

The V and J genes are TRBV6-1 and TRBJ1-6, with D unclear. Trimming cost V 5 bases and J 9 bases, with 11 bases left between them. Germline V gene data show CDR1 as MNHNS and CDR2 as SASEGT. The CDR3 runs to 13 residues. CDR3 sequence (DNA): TGTGCCAGCAGTAATCCCTTCGGTTCACCCCTCCACTTT. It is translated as CASSNPFGSPLHF.

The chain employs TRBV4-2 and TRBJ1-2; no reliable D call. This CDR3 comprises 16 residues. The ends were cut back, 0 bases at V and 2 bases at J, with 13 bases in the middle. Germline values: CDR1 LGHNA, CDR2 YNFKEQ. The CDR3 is CASSQDSGKKNYGYTF. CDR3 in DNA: TGTGCCAGCAGCCAAGATTCGGGGAAGAAAAACTATGGCTACACCTTC.